This TCR beta chain was sequenced in a study of CXCR3-negative and CXCR3-positive naive CD8 T cells. Through 5' RACE with UMI labels, the TRB cDNA libraries were prepared. After re-calling the 5' RACE reads, TCRdb lists one entry per CDR3 protein, DNA absent. The sample's table shows about 130,000 distinct CDR3 sequences. The germline V gene encodes CDR1 DFQATT and CDR2 SNEGSKA (reference sequence). The length of the CDR3 is 12 residues. The J gene is TRBJ2-7, the V gene TRBV20-1. The clonotype was recovered from a human donor in good health. Some clones in this sample may be carry-over from other donors' samples. Sequences were obtained from naive CXCR3- CD8+ T cells from blood. Subset: CD45RO-CCR7+CD27+CD95- naive CD8+ T cells lacking CXCR3 (TNR3-). The CDR3 protein is CSARDYGYEQYF.